This TCR beta chain comes out of a study of shared clonotypes between healthy human individuals. General study findings and limits: For naive CD4 cells, 4.5% to 6.5% of clonotypes were shared across a few donors. Large sequencing depth failed to make sorted-subset sequencing complete, rarefaction showed.

The table lists this clone with a count of one. Antigen unknown. The protocol was immunoSEQ multiplex PCR, while the TCRdb copy is restricted to in-frame clones and leaves out a portion. The sample consists of hundreds of thousands of clones, around 96% of them appearing once. Losses at the gene ends were 3 bases for V and 2 bases for J; bases not matched to a gene: 1. Per germline, CDR1 MNHEY and CDR2 SMNVEV (reference sequence). This CDR3 is built from 15 residues. CD45RO-negative cells were positively selected for CCR7, leaving out terminally differentiated effector memory CD45RA+ cells. Material for sequencing was naive CD8+ T cells sorted from blood. The V and J genes are TRBV27 and TRBJ1-5; 10 bases are shared with TRBD1. This clonotype was obtained from a woman between 25 and 40 years old in good health. CDR3 in DNA: TGTGCCAGCAGTTTCGGGACAGGGGGCAATCAGCCCCAGCATTTT. It is translated as CASSFGTGGNQPQHF.